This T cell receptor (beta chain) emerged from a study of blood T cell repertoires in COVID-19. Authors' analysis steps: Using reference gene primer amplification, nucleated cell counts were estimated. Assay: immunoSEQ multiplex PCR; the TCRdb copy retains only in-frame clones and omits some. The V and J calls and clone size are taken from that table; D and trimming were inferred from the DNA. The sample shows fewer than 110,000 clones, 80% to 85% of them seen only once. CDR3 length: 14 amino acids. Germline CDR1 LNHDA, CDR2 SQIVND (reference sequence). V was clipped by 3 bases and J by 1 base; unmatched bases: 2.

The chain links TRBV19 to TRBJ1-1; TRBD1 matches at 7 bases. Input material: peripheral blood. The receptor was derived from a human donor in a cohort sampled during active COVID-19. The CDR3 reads CASSIKGANTEAFF. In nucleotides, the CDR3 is TGTGCCAGTAGTATTAAGGGGGCGAACACTGAAGCTTTCTTT.